This T cell receptor (beta chain) was profiled in a study of prognosis after radiotherapy for stage I lung cancer. Multiplex PCR, run in two rounds, amplified TCR beta CDR3 from genomic DNA. Amplification in first-round PCR relied on primers specific to each TRBV and TRBJ gene. TCRdb called the multiplex PCR reads again in MiXCR, with one record for every CDR3 protein. This table has over 15,000 distinct CDR3 sequences, around a third appearing once. V was shortened by 0 bases and J by 2 bases, with 4 bases between the two germline ends. The CDR3 sequence is 13 residues long. Germline values: CDR1 LNHNV, CDR2 YYDKDF (reference sequence).

The TCR originated in a donor at least 50 years old with non-small cell lung cancer. Source: PBMCs, taken before or after stereotactic body radiation therapy (not recorded which). This sequence joins TRBV15 and TRBJ1-2; D uncertain. CDR3 loop: CATSRDRNYGYTF. CDR3 DNA: TGTGCCACCAGCAGAGATAGGAACTATGGCTACACCTTC.